A selection of T cell receptor beta chains follows, all from one sample in a study of blood T cell repertoires in COVID-19. Measured with immunoSEQ multiplex PCR; TCRdb has only the in-frame clones, and not every one. The sample carries fewer than 350,000 clones, 80% to 90% recorded once. Sample: PBMCs or T cells enriched from blood (not recorded which). The receptor source for this set is a middle-aged woman with acute COVID-19. CDR3s include the opening cysteine and the closing phenylalanine or tryptophan. A D gene is named only where the DNA matches it firmly. For some rows the clone size is stated as once, few or many, or as a class when expanded; others skip it.

v_gene	d_gene	abundance	j_gene	CDR3nt	CDR3aa
TRBV5-5	.	.	TRBJ2-3	TGTGCCAGCAGCTGGGAGAGTAGGTCTGGCACGCAGTATTTT	CASSWESRSGTQYF
TRBV15	TRBD1	.	TRBJ2-1	TGTGCCACCAGCCCCCCCGGGACAGGGGTGTCCTACAATGAGCAGTTCTTC	CATSPPGTGVSYNEQFF
TRBV28	.	.	TRBJ1-2	TGTGCCAGCAAATCCGGGAGCCTAGGGGATGGCTACACCTTC	CASKSGSLGDGYTF
TRBV27	TRBD1	.	TRBJ1-5	TGTGCCAGCAGAGCCGGGACAGGGGGTGTGAATCAGCCCCAGCATTTT	CASRAGTGGVNQPQHF
TRBV3-1/TRBV3-2	TRBD1	.	TRBJ1-1	TGTGCCAGCAGCGCTAGTACAGGGGGCACTGAAGCTTTCTTT	CASSASTGGTEAFF
TRBV7-9	TRBD1	.	TRBJ2-5	TGTGCCAGCAGCACTCGACAGGGGGTCCAAGAGACCCAGTACTTC	CASSTRQGVQETQYF
TRBV5-1	.	.	TRBJ1-1	TGCGCCAGCAGCTTGGTAGGGAGTGGTACTGAAGCTTTCTTT	CASSLVGSGTEAFF
TRBV4-1	TRBD1	few	TRBJ1-3	TGCGCCAGCAGCCAGGACAGGGTCTACGGAAACACCATATATTTT	CASSQDRVYGNTIYF
TRBV29-1	.	.	TRBJ1-4	TGCAGCGTACGGACTGCAACTAATGAAAAACTGTTTTTT	CSVRTATNEKLFF
TRBV4-2	TRBD2	.	TRBJ2-7	TGTGCCAGCAGCCAAGATCTGTGGGGGGGGATTTACGAGCAGTACTTC	CASSQDLWGGIYEQYF
TRBV10-3	TRBD2	.	TRBJ2-1	TGTGCCATCAGTGAGACTAGCGGACAACACAATGAGCAGTTCTTC	CAISETSGQHNEQFF
TRBV6-5	.	few	TRBJ2-7	TGTGCCAGCGCCGGGTCCACCTACGAGCAGTACTTC	CASAGSTYEQYF
TRBV14	.	.	TRBJ2-2	TGTGCCAGCAGCCAAGTCTCCGGGGTTTTGACCGGGGAGCTGTTTTTT	CASSQVSGVLTGELFF
TRBV4-1	TRBD2	.	TRBJ2-7	TGCGCCAGCAGCCAAGCCCGAGGCGCGGGAGACTACGAGCAGTACTTC	CASSQARGAGDYEQYF
TRBV25-1	TRBD1	.	TRBJ2-7	TGTGCCAGCAGCGCGGACAGGGGCGATAGCTCCTACGAGCAGTACTTC	CASSADRGDSSYEQYF
TRBV6-5	.	.	TRBJ2-1	TGTGCCAGCAGTTACGAAGGACAGAAGTACAATGAGCAGTTCTTC	CASSYEGQKYNEQFF
TRBV5-1	.	once	TRBJ1-4	TGCGCCAGCAGCTTGGGAGGGCTGGGCGAAAAACTGTTTTTT	CASSLGGLGEKLFF
TRBV5-1	TRBD2	.	TRBJ2-7	TGCGCCAGCAGCTCGGGACTATCCTACGAGCAGTACTTT	CASSSGLSYEQYF
TRBV27	TRBD2	.	TRBJ2-1	TGTGCCAGCAGTTTATATCGACTAGCGATTGGAAATGAGCAGTTCTTC	CASSLYRLAIGNEQFF
TRBV7-2	TRBD1	.	TRBJ1-1	TGTGCCAGCAGCTTAGTGGTGACAGGGGTGACTGAAGCTTTCTTT	CASSLVVTGVTEAFF
TRBV28	.	.	TRBJ2-7	TGTGCCTCCCAGGGGCCGCCCTACGAGCAGTACTTC	CASQGPPYEQYF
TRBV5-6	TRBD1	.	TRBJ2-7	TGTGCCAGTGCCCCCGGGACAGGGCGACGCGAGCAGTACTTC	CASAPGTGRREQYF
TRBV4-3	TRBD1	once	TRBJ1-2	TGCGCCAGCAGCCAAGATTGGGGACAGAACTATGGCTACACCTTC	CASSQDWGQNYGYTF
TRBV27	.	.	TRBJ2-3	TGTGCCAGCAGTTTATGGGCCCACACAGATACGCAGTATTTT	CASSLWAHTDTQYF
TRBV3-1/TRBV3-2	TRBD2	.	TRBJ2-5	TGTGCCAGCAGCCATCGTAGCGGGGGGGACCAAGAGACCCAGTACTTC	CASSHRSGGDQETQYF
TRBV11-2	TRBD2	.	TRBJ2-4	TGTGCCAGCAGCCTAACTAGCGGGAGGGATGCCAAAAACATTCAGTACTTC	CASSLTSGRDAKNIQYF
TRBV6-5	.	.	TRBJ1-5	TGTGCCAGCAGTTCGGGGGGGCTCAGCAATCAGCCCCAGCATTTT	CASSSGGLSNQPQHF
TRBV18	TRBD2	.	TRBJ2-1	TGTGCCAGCTCACCGACTAGCGCGGGCAATGAGCAGTTCTTC	CASSPTSAGNEQFF
TRBV5-8	.	.	TRBJ2-3	TGTGCCAGCAGCTTGTTGGGAGCCGCAGATACGCAGTATTTT	CASSLLGAADTQYF
TRBV28	.	.	TRBJ1-1	TGTGCCAGCACCCCCCCCCGCAGGGCCACTGAAGCTTTCTTT	CASTPPRRATEAFF
TRBV7-2	.	.	TRBJ1-6	TGTGCCAGCAGCGGTATTGGGCAAAATAATTCACCCCTCCACTTT	CASSGIGQNNSPLHF
TRBV1	.	.	TRBJ2-7	TGCACCAGCAGCCAAGCCTACCGACGCGGGAGGTCCTACGAGCAGTACTTC	CTSSQAYRRGRSYEQYF
TRBV5-4	.	.	TRBJ2-3	TGTGCCAGCAGCTTGGAAAGCGGGCCAGATACGCAGTATTTT	CASSLESGPDTQYF
TRBV7-9	TRBD2	.	TRBJ2-7	TGTGCCAGCACGATTTCGGGGGGTGACTACGAGCAGTACTTC	CASTISGGDYEQYF
TRBV21-1	.	many	TRBJ2-7	TGTGCCAGCAGCAAATTGGCGGGACAGGGACCCAGCGAGCAGTACTTC	CASSKLAGQGPSEQYF
TRBV5-1	.	.	TRBJ2-2	TGCGCCAGCAGCATCTCCGGGGGACTGAACACCGGGGAGCTGTTTTTT	CASSISGGLNTGELFF
TRBV24-1	.	.	TRBJ2-1	TGTGCCACCAGTGACAAGGGACAAGGGATTTGGAATGAGCAGTTCTTC	CATSDKGQGIWNEQFF
TRBV20-1	TRBD2	.	TRBJ2-3	TGCAGTGCTAGTCTCGCCGGGACTAGCGGCCTTGGCACAGATACGCAGTATTTT	CSASLAGTSGLGTDTQYF